This T cell receptor (beta chain) is from a study of T cells in severe cutaneous drug reactions (dated by TCRdb to about 2019). About the full investigation: Recruitment took place between about 2010 and 2019, drawing patients from Taiwan, Thailand and a European registry network. Enrollment was limited to patients whose SJS/TEN or DRESS diagnosis was probable or definite according to RegiSCAR criteria. The Naranjo algorithm and the ALDEN drug causality algorithm were used to identify the culprit drug. Patients in either the acute or the recovery stage provided biological samples, such as blister fluids/cells and PBMC. The study combined bulk TCR sequencing with single-cell sequencing, quantitative PCR validation, functional assays and transgenic mouse experiments. Libraries were prepared using iRepertoire multiplex PCR, and a comparison was cited by the authors in which similar capture of abundant clonotypes was shown across iRepertoire and 5' RACE methods with or without UMI.

The CDR3 covers 18 residues, taking in both the cysteine and the phenylalanine. There is no recorded DNA. From a lookup of the germline V gene, CDR1 and CDR2 are SGHVS and FNYEAQ. Overall results and qualifications from the work: A public TCRbeta CDR3, present at a mean of roughly 15% in all seven CBZ-SJS/TEN blister samples, was undetectable or scarce in PBMC from tolerant controls and healthy donors. The authors noted that whether the public TCR generalizes to SJS/TEN caused by other drugs still needs further study. CBZ-SJS/TEN patients showed strongly increased TRBV12-4 usage, with averages of approximately 32% in blister cells and 4% to 5% in PBMC.

Sequenced donors were patients with carbamazepine-induced Stevens-Johnson syndrome or toxic epidermal necrolysis (CBZ-SJS/TEN). The peripheral blood repertoires were taken from CBZ-SJS/TEN patients of two origins, roughly five Han Chinese and about six European. To search for drug-specific clonotypes, the T cell receptor repertoires of patients with drug-induced severe cutaneous adverse reactions were profiled by next-generation sequencing. RNA was isolated either from blister cells of skin lesions or from peripheral blood mononuclear cells. Library preparation used the iRepertoire multiplex PCR system with TCR subtype-specific primers for both bulk and single-cell sequencing. Multiplex PCR with primers targeting V, D and J gene regions was used to generate bulk TCR beta libraries. Roughly 95-500 ng of RNA per sample served as input for bulk TCR library preparation. Bulk TCR beta amplicons were sequenced on an Illumina MiSeq. Concerning the study's data processing: Sample misassignments and low-quality sequencing reads were removed through quality control steps. CDR3 was defined as the amino acids between the V-gene Y[YFLI]C motif and the J-segment [FW]GXGT motif. The IMGT database served as the reference for assigning TRBV and TRBJ genes and CDR3 clonotypes. Per-sample TRBV expression was normalized to the mean of the same gene in PBMC from some 40 healthy donors. Following TCRdb reprocessing, every CDR3 protein sequence forms one entry, and DNA is not provided. TCRdb, not the original authors, processed these V and J calls. The sample's own table lists 2,200 or so distinct CDR3 sequences. Of the sample, around 21% falls within the top ten clones.

About this clonotype: It has no known antigen specificity.

The rearrangement combines TRBV7-6 with TRBJ2-2; TCRdb picks TRBD1, but there is no DNA to check that call. The sequenced material came from PBMCs. The clonotype was recovered from a human donor with Stevens-Johnson syndrome, a severe cutaneous drug reaction. The CDR3 protein is CASSSRTGTGGNTGELFF.